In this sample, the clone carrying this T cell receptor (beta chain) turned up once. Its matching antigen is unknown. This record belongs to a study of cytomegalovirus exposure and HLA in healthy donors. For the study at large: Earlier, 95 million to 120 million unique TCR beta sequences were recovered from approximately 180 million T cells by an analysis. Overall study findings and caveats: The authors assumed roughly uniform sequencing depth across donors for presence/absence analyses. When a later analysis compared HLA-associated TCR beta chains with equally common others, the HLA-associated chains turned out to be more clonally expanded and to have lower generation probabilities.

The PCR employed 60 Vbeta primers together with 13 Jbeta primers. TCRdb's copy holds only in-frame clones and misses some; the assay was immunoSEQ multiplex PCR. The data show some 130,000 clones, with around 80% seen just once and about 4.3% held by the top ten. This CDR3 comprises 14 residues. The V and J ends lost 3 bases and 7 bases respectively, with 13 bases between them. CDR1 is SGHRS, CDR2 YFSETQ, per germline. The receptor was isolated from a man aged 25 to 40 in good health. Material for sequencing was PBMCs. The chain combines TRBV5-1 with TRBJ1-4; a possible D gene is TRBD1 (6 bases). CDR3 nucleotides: TGCGCCAGCAGCTCCGGGGGGCAGGGTGAAAAACTGTTTTTT. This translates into CASSSGGQGEKLFF.